This T cell receptor (beta chain) was recovered during a study of blood T cell repertoires in COVID-19. Looking at the study overall: Symptom resolution, clearance, or two negative PCRs marked donors in Cohort 3 as recovered. Samples taken during acute and convalescent COVID-19 were collected in the United States, Italy and Spain.

Ages ranged from roughly 18 to 100 years, with residence in about two dozen US areas. The table came from immunoSEQ multiplex PCR; TCRdb's copy has only in-frame clones and leaves some out. This table holds over 250,000 clones, around nine tenths found once. This CDR3 spans 15 amino acids. With V trimmed by 4 bases and J by 6 bases, 7 bases remained unmatched. Germline lookup yields CDR1 SGHVS and CDR2 FNYEAQ. This receptor was identified in an older woman in a cohort exposed to, infected with or recovered from COVID-19 (not recorded which). V gene TRBV7-6 combines with J gene TRBJ2-1; 9 bases align to TRBD1. The source material was PBMCs or T cells enriched from blood (not recorded which). The CDR3 reads CASSSRQGVGNEQFF. CDR3 nucleotides: TGTGCCAGCAGCTCGAGACAGGGGGTTGGCAATGAGCAGTTCTTC.